What follows is one TCR beta chain and its context. Recruitment covered 20 to 25 US areas and drew participants whose ages spanned roughly 18 to 95 years. The data were taken from a study of blood T cell repertoires in COVID-19. The data were produced by immunoSEQ multiplex PCR, yet TCRdb's version contains in-frame clones alone and is incomplete. Of about 230,000 clones in the sample, over 75% are singletons; the top ten hold about 16%. This receptor was obtained from a man aged 18 to 29 who had recovered from COVID-19. The sequencing input was PBMCs or T cells enriched from blood (not recorded which).

The DNA of the CDR3 is TGCGCCAGCAGCATGGACCCGGGACAGGGAGACTACGAGCAGTACTTC. Amino acid sequence: CASSMDPGQGDYEQYF. The chain has TRBV5-1 and TRBJ2-7, with 9 bases identical to TRBD1. The CDR3 is made up of 16 amino acids. The trim removed 4 bases at V and 3 bases at J, leaving 11 bases unmatched. Germline V CDR1 and CDR2: SGHRS, YFSETQ. The complete variable domain, with remaining parts taken from reference TRBV5-1 and TRBJ2-7, reads KAGVTQTPRYLIKTRGQQVTLSCSPISGHRSVSWYQQTPGQGLQFLFEYFSETQRNKGNFPGRFSGRQFSNSRSEMNVSTLELGDSALYLCASSMDPGQGDYEQYFGPGTRLTVT.